These T cell receptor beta chains were read from a single sample in a study of cytotoxic CD8 clonotypes in ibrutinib-treated CLL. The data were produced by immunoSEQ multiplex PCR, yet TCRdb's version contains in-frame clones alone and is incomplete. The data show around 300,000 clones, almost 80% seen once. The sequenced sample was PBMCs, obtained before ibrutinib treatment. The source is a human donor with chronic lymphocytic leukemia. CDR3s include the opening cysteine and the closing phenylalanine or tryptophan. A D gene is named only where the DNA matches it firmly. Clone size is not always given. Where it is, it says once, few, many or a class for expanded clones.

j_gene,d_gene,abundance,v_gene,CDR3aa,CDR3nt
TRBJ2-5,.,.,TRBV7-7,CASSFHEGEETQYF,TGTGCCAGCAGCTTTCATGAGGGTGAAGAGACCCAGTACTTC
TRBJ1-4,TRBD1,.,TRBV25-1,CASSGGQGNEKLFF,TGTGCCAGCAGTGGGGGACAGGGAAATGAAAAACTGTTTTTT
TRBJ2-1,TRBD1,once,TRBV4-3,CASSQELYRGDYNEQFF,TGCGCCAGCAGCCAAGAATTATACAGGGGAGACTACAATGAGCAGTTCTTC
TRBJ2-5,TRBD2,once,TRBV7-9,CASSLGFSGRQETQYF,TGTGCCAGCAGCTTAGGTTTTAGCGGGAGACAAGAGACCCAGTACTTC
TRBJ2-7,TRBD2,.,TRBV18,CASSPGLAGAYEQYF,TGTGCCAGCTCACCAGGGCTAGCGGGAGCCTACGAGCAGTACTTC
TRBJ1-1,TRBD1,.,TRBV9,CASSGDRPNTEAFF,TGTGCCAGCAGCGGGGACAGGCCGAACACTGAAGCTTTCTTT
TRBJ2-1,.,.,TRBV19,CASTKHGWARDTLYNEQFF,TGTGCCAGTACCAAACACGGGTGGGCGAGGGACACTTTGTACAATGAGCAGTTCTTC
TRBJ2-1,TRBD2,.,TRBV4-3,CASSQDGGTSGYNEQFF,TGCGCCAGCAGCCAAGATGGTGGGACTAGCGGTTACAATGAGCAGTTCTTC
TRBJ2-7,TRBD2,.,TRBV6-1,CASSELTSGSLAYEQYF,TGTGCCAGCAGTGAATTGACTAGCGGGAGCCTGGCGTACGAGCAGTACTTC
TRBJ2-7,.,.,TRBV4-3,CASSQDYDFYEQYF,TGCGCCAGCAGCCAGGACTACGATTTCTACGAGCAGTACTTC
TRBJ2-3,TRBD1,.,TRBV30,CAWSHRWERQGYLGTQYF,TGTGCCTGGAGTCATAGGTGGGAACGACAGGGCTATCTGGGCACGCAGTATTTT
TRBJ2-3,TRBD2,.,TRBV15,CATSRDQFWRGYTDTQYF,TGTGCCACCAGCAGAGATCAATTTTGGCGGGGGTACACAGATACGCAGTATTTT
TRBJ2-1,.,.,TRBV27,CASSPGFSSYNEQFF,TGTGCCAGCAGTCCCGGGTTTAGCTCCTACAATGAGCAGTTCTTC
TRBJ2-3,TRBD2,few,TRBV27,CASMGGDTQYF,TGTGCCAGCATGGGAGGGGATACGCAGTATTTT
TRBJ1-2,.,.,TRBV6-5,CASTTYGGGVDYTF,TGTGCCAGCACTACCTACGGTGGGGGTGTGGACTACACCTTC
TRBJ2-7,.,.,TRBV28,CASSFQGYEQYF,TGTGCCAGCAGTTTTCAGGGGTACGAGCAGTACTTC
TRBJ2-1,TRBD2,.,TRBV4-3,CASSQAGTSFYEQFF,TGCGCCAGCAGCCAAGCAGGGACTAGTTTCTATGAGCAGTTCTTC
TRBJ2-7,.,.,TRBV11-2,CASSLGSYEQYF,TGTGCCAGCAGCTTAGGGTCCTACGAGCAGTACTTC
TRBJ2-3,TRBD2,.,TRBV7-7,CASSSLAGTSTDTQYF,TGTGCCAGCAGCTCACTAGCGGGTACTAGCACAGATACGCAGTATTTT
TRBJ1-4,.,.,TRBV4-2,CASSHEAAGATNEKLFF,TGTGCCAGCAGCCACGAAGCTGCAGGGGCAACTAATGAAAAACTGTTTTTT
TRBJ2-7,.,once,TRBV13,CASSLTGSPPYEQYF,TGTGCCAGCAGCTTAACAGGGAGCCCACCCTACGAGCAGTACTTC
TRBJ2-5,TRBD2,.,TRBV5-4,CASKTSGSPQETQYF,TGTGCCAGCAAGACTAGCGGGAGCCCCCAAGAGACCCAGTACTTC
TRBJ2-2,TRBD1,.,TRBV10-3,CAISEAGGSGELFF,TGTGCCATCAGTGAGGCAGGGGGATCCGGGGAGCTGTTTTTT
TRBJ1-3,TRBD1,.,TRBV15,CATSRAWDRVASGNTIYF,TGTGCCACCAGCAGAGCTTGGGACAGGGTAGCTTCTGGAAACACCATATATTTT
TRBJ1-2,.,.,TRBV29-1,CSVVVPQAYGYTF,TGCAGCGTTGTAGTCCCTCAGGCCTATGGCTACACCTTC
TRBJ1-1,TRBD1,.,TRBV18,CASSPISGGGAEAFF,TGTGCCAGCTCACCAATATCAGGGGGCGGGGCTGAAGCTTTCTTT
TRBJ2-1,TRBD2,few,TRBV4-2,CASSQTSGSIDEQFF,TGTGCCAGCAGCCAAACTAGCGGGAGCATCGATGAGCAGTTCTTC
TRBJ1-3,.,.,TRBV2,CASRLQLIKGNTIYF,TGTGCCAGCAGGCTACAGTTAATTAAGGGAAACACCATATATTTT
TRBJ2-6,TRBD1,.,TRBV2,CASRQGVLLRPGANVLTF,TGTGCCAGCAGACAGGGGGTTTTATTACGTCCTGGGGCCAACGTCCTGACTTTC
TRBJ2-2,TRBD2,.,TRBV18,CASSPYIAGGNTGELFF,TGTGCCAGCTCCCCGTATATAGCGGGAGGAAACACCGGGGAGCTGTTTTTT
TRBJ1-2,.,few,TRBV14,CASSHLVGYGYTF,TGTGCCAGCAGCCATCTAGTTGGCTATGGCTACACCTTC
TRBJ1-2,TRBD1,.,TRBV6-1,CASLDTGVWEGYTF,TGTGCCAGCCTAGATACAGGGGTTTGGGAAGGCTACACCTTC
TRBJ1-1,.,.,TRBV5-6,CASRYQGGTEAFF,TGTGCCAGCAGATATCAGGGAGGCACTGAAGCTTTCTTT
TRBJ2-3,.,.,TRBV27,CASSQWSLTDTQYF,TGTGCCAGCAGCCAGTGGAGTCTGACAGATACGCAGTATTTT
TRBJ1-1,TRBD1,.,TRBV9,CASSPPGQEVNTEAFF,TGTGCCAGCAGCCCCCCGGGACAGGAAGTGAACACTGAAGCTTTCTTT
TRBJ2-5,.,.,TRBV28,CASRKGGTQIISAWSTQYF,TGTGCCAGCAGAAAAGGAGGGACACAGATCATCTCTGCGTGGAGTACCCAGTACTTC
TRBJ2-7,.,.,TRBV7-9,CASSFGGPYEQYF,TGTGCCAGCAGCTTTGGGGGGCCGTACGAGCAGTACTTC
TRBJ2-1,.,.,TRBV7-8,CASSGGTVYNEQFF,TGTGCCAGCAGCGGAGGGACGGTTTACAATGAGCAGTTCTTC
TRBJ1-3,.,.,TRBV9,CASSAGLPTTIYF,TGTGCCAGCAGCGCGGGACTCCCGACCACCATATATTTT
TRBJ2-1,TRBD2,.,TRBV14,CASSHLAGGVYNEQFF,TGTGCCAGCAGCCACTTAGCGGGAGGGGTCTACAATGAGCAGTTCTTC
TRBJ2-2,.,.,TRBV19,CASRRNREDGELFF,TGTGCCAGTAGGCGGAACAGGGAAGACGGGGAGCTGTTTTTT
TRBJ1-1,.,.,TRBV7-8,CASRRFNTEAFF,TGTGCCAGCAGACGTTTTAACACTGAAGCTTTCTTT
TRBJ2-3,.,once,TRBV5-1,CASSLVRWADTQYF,TGCGCCAGCAGCTTGGTTCGATGGGCCGATACGCAGTATTTT
TRBJ1-1,TRBD1,once,TRBV2,CASTSGTGGREHTEAFF,TGTGCCAGCACCTCCGGGACAGGGGGCAGGGAGCACACTGAAGCTTTCTTT
TRBJ1-5,TRBD1,.,TRBV18,CASSLTGGVQPQHF,TGTGCCAGCTCACTAACAGGGGGCGTCCAGCCCCAGCATTTT
TRBJ2-4,.,.,TRBV5-6,CASSLQGPLPLAKNIQYF,TGTGCCAGCAGCTTGCAGGGGCCACTCCCTTTAGCCAAAAACATTCAGTACTTC
TRBJ1-4,TRBD1,.,TRBV27,CASGGQGSEKLFF,TGTGCCAGCGGTGGACAGGGGAGTGAAAAACTGTTTTTT
TRBJ2-1,TRBD2,.,TRBV7-3,CASSLGSLASGRANNEQFF,TGTGCCAGCAGCTTAGGGAGTTTGGCTAGCGGGAGGGCCAACAATGAGCAGTTCTTC
TRBJ2-5,.,.,TRBV9,CASSPLGRQETQYF,TGTGCCAGCAGCCCCCTTGGGCGCCAAGAGACCCAGTACTTC
TRBJ2-1,.,.,TRBV27,CASSPGSPGYNEQFF,TGTGCCAGCAGTCCCGGGTCGCCGGGGTACAATGAGCAGTTCTTC
TRBJ1-1,.,.,TRBV5-4,CASSSWRGMGRTEAFF,TGTGCCAGCAGCTCATGGCGGGGTATGGGGAGGACTGAAGCTTTCTTT
TRBJ2-3,.,.,TRBV6-1,CASSAGGGTDTQYF,TGTGCCAGCAGTGCGGGCGGGGGCACAGATACGCAGTATTTT
TRBJ1-1,TRBD1,.,TRBV4-2,CASSPKLTGTGGMTEAFF,TGTGCCAGCAGCCCAAAATTAACCGGGACAGGGGGCATGACTGAAGCTTTCTTT